Each of the 29 T cell receptor beta chains below was sequenced from the same sample in a study of tumor-infiltrating lymphocytes in primary liver carcinoma. Germline DNA was extracted alongside blood RNA, which was obtained from unsorted whole blood. cDNA specific to TCR beta was made from 500 ng of total RNA, with a constant-region primer employed for priming. Three-round nested multiplex PCR performed with slightly modified ARM-PCR produced the TCR beta libraries. PCR rounds one and two used TRBV1-TRBV30 forward primers with a C-beta reverse primer for 9 to 10 cycles each. TCRdb passed the multiplex PCR reads through MiXCR, listing each CDR3 protein once. This sample has 180,000 or so distinct CDR3 sequences, with 50% to 75% found just once. The sample was peripheral blood. These receptors were taken from a man in his forties or fifties with primary liver carcinoma and hepatitis B virus infection.

The CDR3 DNA reads as TGTGCCAGCAGTTACGCGGGTTTTCAAGAGACCCAGTACTTC. Residues: CASSYAGFQETQYF. This sequence joins TRBV6-2 or TRBV6-3 and TRBJ2-5; D is possibly TRBD2 (5 bases). V was clipped by 2 bases and J by 2 bases, with 9 bases between them. The CDR3 has 14 residues. Per the germline V gene, CDR1 is MNHEY and CDR2 is SVGEGT.

This clonotype showed up just a few times. The rearrangement links TRBV10-3 to TRBJ2-7; the D gene could be TRBD1 or TRBD2 (5 bases each). There are 12 residues in the CDR3. V shed 10 bases and J shed 6 bases, with 16 bases lying between them. Germline V gives CDR1 ENHRY, CDR2 SYGVKD. In nucleotides, the CDR3 is TGTGCCACCGACCTGGACGGGACCGAGCAGTACTTC. Translated: CATDLDGTEQYF.

Details on this clonotype: This may come from a read error, since a much larger clone is one base off. This CDR3 fails to terminate in the conserved phenylalanine or tryptophan, so it likely reflects a read error. Written as DNA, the CDR3 is TGCAGCGTTGAGGAGGGGGCTACAGATACGCAGTATTCT. Its protein is CSVEEGATDTQYS. V gene TRBV29-1 combines with J gene TRBJ2-3; D perhaps matches TRBD1 (7 bases). The germline V gene has CDR1 SQVTM and CDR2 ANQGSEA. This CDR3 comprises 13 residues. V lost 3 bases and J 3 bases, leaving 10 bases between the germline ends.

For this clonotype: A read error may produce the germline difference seen at one junction end. The CDR3 protein is CSIDKGLQETQYF. In nucleotides, the CDR3 is TGCAGCATTGACAAGGGCTTGCAAGAGACCCAGTACTTC. The chain has TRBV29-1 and TRBJ2-5; no definite D call. Germline CDR1 SQVTM, CDR2 ANQGSEA. CDR3 length equals 13 residues.

The chain combines TRBV2 with TRBJ2-1; TRBD2 matches 9 bases. With V trimmed by 8 bases and J by 9 bases, 8 bases remained unmatched. The V gene's germline CDR1 is SNHLY and CDR2 FYNNEI. CDR3 length: 13 residues. CDR3 coding DNA: TGTGCCAGCGTAGGGACTAGCATCGGTGAGCAGTTCTTC. It translates to CASVGTSIGEQFF.

This chain links TRBV24-1 with TRBJ2-1; D possibly corresponds to TRBD2 (5 bases). Looked up from germline, CDR1 is KGHDR and CDR2 is SFDVKD. The CDR3 totals 14 residues. The ends were cut back, 4 bases at V and 5 bases at J, with 11 bases in the middle. CDR3 nucleotides: TGTGCCACCAGTGAAAGGGAGCCCCACAATGAGCAGTTCTTC. Its protein product is CATSEREPHNEQFF.

Turning to this clonotype: A read error is possible here, since a much larger clone lies one base away. This chain uses TRBV4-2 with TRBJ1-2, with 7 bases matching TRBD1. Germline-derived CDR1 and CDR2 are LGHNA and YNFKEQ. The CDR3 is 15 amino acids. The CDR3, as DNA: TGTGCCGGCAGCCAAGTTGCCGGGACAGACTATGGCTACACCTTC. Protein sequence: CAGSQVAGTDYGYTF.

Of note for this clonotype: One end of the junction is discordant with germline, which a read error may explain. The chain joins TRBV6-5 to TRBJ2-2; D is undetermined. Germline lookup yields CDR1 MNHEY and CDR2 SVGAGI. The CDR3 consists of 14 residues. CDR3 DNA sequence: TGTGGCAGCAGTCTAGGGCAAAACACCGGGGAGCTGTTTTTT. It yields the protein CGSSLGQNTGELFF.

Worth noting for this clonotype: Germline and junction disagree at one end, which may indicate a read error. V gene TRBV6-6 combines with J gene TRBJ1-5; the D gene is possibly TRBD1 (5 bases). The CDR3 has 15 residues. Germline values: CDR1 MNHNY, CDR2 SVGAGI (reference sequence). CDR3 DNA sequence: TGTACCAGCAGTGATACGGGGGGTAGGGGTCAGCCCCAGCATTTT. This encodes CTSSDTGGRGQPQHF.

This clonotype was counted at least ten times. The rearrangement uses TRBV5-1 and TRBJ2-7; D may be TRBD2 (5 bases). Trimming removed 2 bases at V and 5 bases at J, with 11 bases between. CDR1 SGHRS and CDR2 YFSETQ come from the germline V gene. The CDR3 spans 13 residues. This CDR3 is CASSFGMANEQYF. The CDR3 DNA is TGCGCCAGCAGCTTCGGGATGGCGAACGAGCAGTACTTC.

The rearrangement links TRBV14 to TRBJ2-3; 15 bases agree with TRBD2. After removal of 4 bases from V and 0 bases from J, the junction contained 11 bases not matched to a gene. The CDR3 is 20 residues long. Germline V lookup: CDR1 SGHDN, CDR2 FVKESK. CDR3 nucleotide sequence: TGTGCCAGCAGCCCTCTTCGTGGACTAGCGGGAGGGACGAGCACAGATACGCAGTATTTT. The encoded protein is CASSPLRGLAGGTSTDTQYF.

This clonotype was picked up one time. Since no conserved phenylalanine or tryptophan closes the CDR3, a read error is the likely cause. The rearrangement links TRBV5-1 to TRBJ2-7; D is undetermined. With 6 bases removed from V and 3 bases from J, the gap between germline ends came to 13 bases. CDR1 is SGHRS, CDR2 YFSETQ, per germline. The length of the CDR3 is 13 residues. CDR3 DNA sequence: TGCGCCAGCACCTCGGACGGCCTCTACGAGCAGTACTCC. Protein: CASTSDGLYEQYS.

The chain combines TRBV6-6 with TRBJ2-3, with D possibly matching TRBD1 (6 bases). The CDR3 is 15 residues long. Trimming shortened V by 4 bases and J by 2 bases, and 13 bases separated the two germline ends. CDR1 and CDR2 from the germline V gene are MNHNY and SVGAGI (reference sequence). Written as DNA, the CDR3 is TGTGCCAGCAGTTTCATGGGGGCAGCCACAGATACGCAGTATTTT. Translating it yields CASSFMGAATDTQYF.

This clonotype has only one observation. This rearrangement joins TRBV11-3 to TRBJ2-3; TRBD2 aligns across 8 bases. The CDR3 runs 18 residues. The junction had 17 bases not matched to a gene; V was cut back by 6 bases and J by 3 bases. Germline V gene lookup returns CDR1 SGHNT and CDR2 YENEEA. The CDR3 nucleotides read TGTGCCAGCAGATTTGGAATAGCGGGATCTGCTAGAACAGATACGCAGTATTTT. As protein: CASRFGIAGSARTDTQYF.

In the case of this clonotype: As the CDR3 is not closed by the conserved phenylalanine or tryptophan, this likely results from a read error. The V call is TRBV4-1, the J call TRBJ2-1; 7 bases are shared with TRBD2. This CDR3 comprises 17 residues. CDR1 is MGHRA, CDR2 YSYEKL, per germline. The CDR3 nucleotides read TGCGCCAGCAGCCTAGAGGCGGGAGTACAAGGGAGGAATGAACAGTTCCTC. This codes for CASSLEAGVQGRNEQFL.

In this sample, this clonotype turned up many times. The rearrangement uses TRBV12-3 or TRBV12-4 and TRBJ1-1; a weak D match, TRBD1 (6 bases). Between the trimmed V and J ends, which lost 5 bases and 2 bases, there was a span of 15 bases. The length of the CDR3 is 15 residues. This CDR3 is CASSKADSLNTEAFF. CDR3 nucleotides: TGTGCCAGCAGTAAAGCGGACAGTCTTAACACTGAAGCTTTCTTT.

This clonotype has a count of ten or more. This chain connects TRBV29-1 to TRBJ1-2; TRBD1 agrees at 9 bases. Trimming at V came to 7 bases and at J to 7 bases, leaving 10 bases not matched to a gene. Germline CDR1 and CDR2: SQVTM and ANQGSEA. The CDR3 sequence is 13 residues long. The CDR3 here is CSGEQGAQGGYTF. For the CDR3, the DNA is TGCAGCGGCGAACAGGGGGCTCAGGGTGGCTACACCTTC.

Concerning this clonotype: The missing conserved phenylalanine or tryptophan at the end of this CDR3 makes a read error likely. The chain combines TRBV30 with TRBJ1-2; tentatively, D is TRBD1 (6 bases). This CDR3 comprises 16 residues. CDR1 GTSNPN and CDR2 SVGIG come from the germline V gene (reference sequence). The germline V and J ends were trimmed by 3 bases and 7 bases, with 24 bases remaining between them. CDR3: CAWRLSGTRALRGYTL. CDR3 DNA sequence: TGTGCCTGGAGACTTTCCGGGACAAGGGCCCTCCGTGGCTACACCTTA.

J is TRBJ2-7 and V is TRBV4-1; D gene ambiguous. V was shortened by 4 bases and J by 0 bases, with 16 bases between the two germline ends. The CDR3 has 16 residues. CDR1 and CDR2 (germline): MGHRA, YSYEKL. CDR3 DNA sequence: TGCGCCAGCAGCCCCCAGAGTCCCGATAGCTCCTACGAGCAGTACTTC. Translated: CASSPQSPDSSYEQYF.

This rearrangement joins TRBV28 to TRBJ1-1, with D unclear. This CDR3 is 13 amino acids long. V was cut by 1 base and J by 7 bases, with 10 bases left in between. Per germline, CDR1 MDHEN and CDR2 SYDVKM. The CDR3 loop reads CASSLSQWIEAFF. The CDR3 DNA reads as TGTGCCAGCAGTTTATCCCAGTGGATTGAAGCTTTCTTT.

Here the CDR3 DNA reads TGTGCCAGCAGCTTAGGGCTAGCGTCCCACAGTGAGCAGTTCTTC. Amino acid sequence: CASSLGLASHSEQFF. The gene calls are TRBV11-2 and TRBJ2-1, with D perhaps TRBD2 (6 bases). The CDR3 is 15 amino acids. Germline CDR1 SGHAT, CDR2 FQNNGV. With 1 base removed from V and 9 bases from J, the gap between germline ends came to 16 bases.

To note about this clonotype: It may be a read error: a sequence one base away is much more abundant. The J gene is TRBJ2-5, the V gene TRBV29-1; TRBD1 might be the D (5 bases). Germline loops: CDR1 SQVTM, CDR2 ANQGSEA. The CDR3 is 13 amino acids. This chain's CDR3 is CRVDQGGVETQYF. For the CDR3, the DNA is TGCAGGGTAGACCAGGGTGGGGTGGAGACCCAGTACTTC.

The chain carries TRBV11-2 and TRBJ2-1, with 11 bases identical to TRBD2. CDR1 is SGHAT and CDR2 is FQNNGV in the germline V gene. The CDR3 has 17 residues. Written as DNA, the CDR3 is TGTGTCATCAGTTCTCCGGGACTAGCGGACTTCTACAATGAGCAGTTCTTC. It translates to CVISSPGLADFYNEQFF.

V is TRBV28 and J is TRBJ2-1, with unresolved D. Germline CDR1 and CDR2: MDHEN and SYDVKM. Trimming shortened V by 3 bases and J by 0 bases, and 6 bases separated the two germline ends. This CDR3 contains 14 residues. This CDR3 reads CASSFLSSYNEQFF. As DNA, the CDR3 is TGTGCCAGCAGTTTTCTTAGCTCCTACAATGAGCAGTTCTTC.

This chain links TRBV5-4 with TRBJ2-7; 11 bases are a match to TRBD1. The germline CDR1 and CDR2 sequences are SGHNT and YYREEE (reference sequence). There are 16 residues in the CDR3. The junction had 8 bases not matched to a gene; V was cut back by 4 bases and J by 2 bases. The CDR3 bases are TGTGCCAGCAGCCCTGGAGGACAGGGGGCCCCCTACGAGCAGTACTTC. It is translated as CASSPGGQGAPYEQYF.

On this clonotype itself: Compared with germline, one end of the junction differs, possibly owing to a read error. This chain links TRBV10-3 with TRBJ2-1; 11 bases align to TRBD2. The CDR3 sequence is 16 residues long. CDR1 ENHRY and CDR2 SYGVKD come from the germline V gene. The CDR3 spells CTISESTSGSYDEQFF. CDR3 coding DNA: TGTACCATCAGTGAGTCAACTAGCGGGAGTTATGATGAGCAGTTCTTC.

V and J are TRBV29-1 and TRBJ2-3; 9 nucleotides line up with TRBD2. Losses at the gene ends were 7 bases for V and 4 bases for J; bases not matched to a gene: 9. This CDR3 region has 14 residues. Per germline, CDR1 SQVTM and CDR2 ANQGSEA. CDR3 nucleotides: TGCAGCGGATACTTAGCGGGAGTGTCAGATACGCAGTATTTT. Protein product: CSGYLAGVSDTQYF.

The gene calls are TRBV11-2 and TRBJ2-5, with D possibly matching TRBD1 (6 bases). Germline lookup yields CDR1 SGHAT and CDR2 FQNNGV. Trimming cost V 0 bases and J 2 bases, with 10 bases left between them. The CDR3 is 15 amino acids. CDR3 sequence reads: CASSLDQGKQETQYF. In DNA form, the CDR3 reads TGTGCCAGCAGCTTAGATCAGGGGAAACAAGAGACCCAGTACTTC.

This chain uses TRBV10-2 with TRBJ2-1, with TRBD2 identical over 8 bases. The J call may be in error: the DNA end matches TRBJ2-7 better. This CDR3 spans 14 amino acids. CDR1 is WSHSY and CDR2 is SAAADI in the germline V gene. The CDR3, as DNA: TGCGCCAGCAGTGACAGAGCGGGAGCCAATGAGCAGTACTTC. Translated: CASSDRAGANEQYF.